This T cell receptor (beta chain) appears in the sequencing data of a study of T-cell reconstitution after alpha-beta-depleted transplantation in children. Findings and limits, study-wide: Newly produced T cells mostly provided counts and TCRbeta diversity after one year, as hyperexpanded clones declined. Roughly two months post-transplant, alpha-beta T cells reportedly originated from several hundred graft clones that had expanded. In some patients, recipient T cells and intrathymic progenitors surviving conditioning explained high day-60 diversity.

This clonotype was seen at least ten times. The target antigen is unknown. Molecular barcoding with unique molecular identifiers was used for the TCRbeta library. TCRdb independently ran MiXCR on the PCR reads; one entry per CDR3 protein. The sample has some 200,000 distinct CDR3 sequences; roughly a tenth are singletons. The CDR3 covers 13 residues. The V end lost 1 base, the J end lost 10 bases, and 14 bases lay between the germline ends. The germline gives CDR1 DFQATT, CDR2 SNEGSKA (reference sequence). This receptor was obtained from a child less than two years old with acute myeloid leukemia, due to receive a stem cell transplant. This chain links TRBV20-1 with TRBJ1-5; a weak D match, TRBD1 (5 bases). The sample was PBMCs, taken before TCRalphabeta/CD19-depleted stem cell transplant. CDR3 bases: TGCAGTGCTAGAGTACCAGGGACGTACCCCCAGCATTTT. It is translated as CSARVPGTYPQHF.